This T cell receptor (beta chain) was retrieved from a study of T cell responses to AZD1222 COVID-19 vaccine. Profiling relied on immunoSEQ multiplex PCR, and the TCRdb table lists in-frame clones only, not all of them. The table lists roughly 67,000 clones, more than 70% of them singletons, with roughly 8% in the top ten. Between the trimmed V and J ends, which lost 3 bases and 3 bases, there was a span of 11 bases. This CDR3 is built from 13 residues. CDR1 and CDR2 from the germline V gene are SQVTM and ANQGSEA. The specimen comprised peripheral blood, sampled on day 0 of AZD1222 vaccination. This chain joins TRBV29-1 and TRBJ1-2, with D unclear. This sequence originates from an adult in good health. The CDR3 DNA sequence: TGCAGCGTTGATTCTCAGTTCTACTATGGCTACACCTTC. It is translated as CSVDSQFYYGYTF.